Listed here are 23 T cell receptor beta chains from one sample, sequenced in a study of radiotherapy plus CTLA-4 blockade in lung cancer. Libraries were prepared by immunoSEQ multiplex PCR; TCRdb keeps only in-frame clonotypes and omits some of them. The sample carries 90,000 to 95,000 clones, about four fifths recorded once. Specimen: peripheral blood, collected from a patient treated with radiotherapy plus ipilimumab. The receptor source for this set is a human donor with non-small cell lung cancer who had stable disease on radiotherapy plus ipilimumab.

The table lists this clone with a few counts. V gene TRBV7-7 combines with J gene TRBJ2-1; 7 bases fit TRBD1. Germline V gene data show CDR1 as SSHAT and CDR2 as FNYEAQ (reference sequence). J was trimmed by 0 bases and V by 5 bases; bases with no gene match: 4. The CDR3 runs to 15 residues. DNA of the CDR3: TGTGCCAGCAGCGAGGGACAGAGCTCCTACAATGAGCAGTTCTTC. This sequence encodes CASSEGQSSYNEQFF.

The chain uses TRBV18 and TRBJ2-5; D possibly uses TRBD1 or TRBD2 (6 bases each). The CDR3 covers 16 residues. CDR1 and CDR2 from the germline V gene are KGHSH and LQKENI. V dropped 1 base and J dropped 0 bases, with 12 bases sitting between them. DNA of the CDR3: TGTGCCAGCTCACCACGCTCGGGGGCAAACCAAGAGACCCAGTACTTC. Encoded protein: CASSPRSGANQETQYF. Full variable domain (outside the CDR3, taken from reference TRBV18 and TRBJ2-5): NAGVMQNPRHLVRRRGQEARLRCSPMKGHSHVYWYRQLPEEGLKFMVYLQKENIIDESGMPKERFSAEFPKEGPSILRIQQVVRGDSAAYFCASSPRSGANQETQYFGPGTRLLVL.

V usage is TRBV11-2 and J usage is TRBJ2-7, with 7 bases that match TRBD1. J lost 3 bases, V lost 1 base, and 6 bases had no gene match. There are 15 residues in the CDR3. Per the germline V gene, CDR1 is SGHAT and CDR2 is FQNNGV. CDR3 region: CASSLGRTGGYEQYF. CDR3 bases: TGTGCCAGCAGCTTAGGGCGGACAGGAGGCTACGAGCAGTACTTC.

The CDR3 DNA sequence: TGTGCCAGCAGCCGAGGGGGTATAATGAACACTGAAGCTTTCTTT. Translation gives CASSRGGIMNTEAFF. The rearrangement links TRBV11-2 to TRBJ1-1, with D perhaps TRBD1 (6 bases). V lost 5 bases, J lost 0 bases, and 13 bases lay in between. Germline values: CDR1 SGHAT, CDR2 FQNNGV. CDR3 length equals 15 residues.

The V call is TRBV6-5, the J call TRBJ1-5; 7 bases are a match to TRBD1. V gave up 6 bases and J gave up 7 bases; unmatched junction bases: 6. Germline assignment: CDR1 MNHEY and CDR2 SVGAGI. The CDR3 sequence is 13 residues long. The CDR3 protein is CASRRQGGQPQHF. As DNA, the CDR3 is TGTGCCAGCAGAAGACAGGGAGGCCAGCCCCAGCATTTT.

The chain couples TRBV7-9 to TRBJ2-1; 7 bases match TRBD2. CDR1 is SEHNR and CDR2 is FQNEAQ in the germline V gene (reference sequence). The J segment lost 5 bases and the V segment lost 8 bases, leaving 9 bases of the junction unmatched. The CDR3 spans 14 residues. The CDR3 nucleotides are TGTGCCAGCCGGGGCGGGAGATCTGACAATGAGCAGTTCTTC. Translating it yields CASRGGRSDNEQFF.

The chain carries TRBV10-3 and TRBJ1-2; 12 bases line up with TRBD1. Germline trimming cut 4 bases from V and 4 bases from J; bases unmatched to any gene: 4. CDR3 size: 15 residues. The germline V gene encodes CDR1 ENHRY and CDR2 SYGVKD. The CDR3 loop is CAISGGTGGSYGYTF. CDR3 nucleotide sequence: TGTGCCATCAGTGGGGGGACAGGGGGCAGCTATGGCTACACCTTC.

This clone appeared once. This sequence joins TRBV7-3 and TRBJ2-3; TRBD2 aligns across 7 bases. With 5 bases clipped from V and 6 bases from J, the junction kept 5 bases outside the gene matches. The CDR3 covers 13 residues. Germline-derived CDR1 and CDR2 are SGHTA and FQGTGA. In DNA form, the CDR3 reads TGTGCCAGCAGCCGGGGGGAGAGGGATACGCAGTATTTT. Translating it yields CASSRGERDTQYF.

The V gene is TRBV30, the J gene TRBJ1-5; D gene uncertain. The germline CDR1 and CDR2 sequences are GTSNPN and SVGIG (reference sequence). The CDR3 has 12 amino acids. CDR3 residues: CAGGDSNQPQHF. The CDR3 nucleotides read TGTGCTGGCGGGGATAGCAATCAGCCCCAGCATTTT.

The chain's CDR3 is CASSPPTGTPGNTIYF. The DNA of the CDR3 is TGTGCCAGCAGCCCTCCTACAGGAACCCCAGGAAACACCATATATTTT. The chain joins TRBV7-2 to TRBJ1-3; TRBD1 is a possible D gene (5 bases). The CDR3 extends over 16 amino acids. V dropped 5 bases and J dropped 4 bases, with 18 bases sitting between them. Germline V gives CDR1 SGHTA, CDR2 FQGNSA.

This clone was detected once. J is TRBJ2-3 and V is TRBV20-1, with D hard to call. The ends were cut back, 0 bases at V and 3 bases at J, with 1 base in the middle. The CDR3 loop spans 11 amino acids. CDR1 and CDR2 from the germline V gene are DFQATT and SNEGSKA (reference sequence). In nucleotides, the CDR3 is TGCAGTGCTAGAGAAACAGATACGCAGTATTTT. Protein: CSARETDTQYF.

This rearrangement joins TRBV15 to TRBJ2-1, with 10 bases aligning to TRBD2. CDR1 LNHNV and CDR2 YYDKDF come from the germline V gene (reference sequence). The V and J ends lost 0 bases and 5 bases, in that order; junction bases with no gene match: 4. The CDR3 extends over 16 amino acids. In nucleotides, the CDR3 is TGTGCCACCAGCAGAGATTGGACTAGCGGCAACAATGAGCAGTTCTTC. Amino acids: CATSRDWTSGNNEQFF. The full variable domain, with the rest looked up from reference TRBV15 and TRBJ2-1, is DAMVIQNPRYQVTQFGKPVTLSCSQTLNHNVMYWYQQKSSQAPKLLFHYYDKDFNNEADTPDNFQSRRPNTSFCFLDIRSPGLGDTAMYLCATSRDWTSGNNEQFFGPGTRLTVL.

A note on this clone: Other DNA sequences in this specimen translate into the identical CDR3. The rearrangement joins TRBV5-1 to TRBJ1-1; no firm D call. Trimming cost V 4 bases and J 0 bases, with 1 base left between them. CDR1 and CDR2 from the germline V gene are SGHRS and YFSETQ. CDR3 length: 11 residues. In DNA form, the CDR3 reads TGCGCCAGCAGCCTGAACACTGAAGCTTTCTTT. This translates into CASSLNTEAFF.

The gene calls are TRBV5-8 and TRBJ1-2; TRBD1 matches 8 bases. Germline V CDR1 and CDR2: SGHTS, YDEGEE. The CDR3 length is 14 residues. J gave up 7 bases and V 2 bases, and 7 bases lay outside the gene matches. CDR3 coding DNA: TGTGCCAGCAGCTTAAGGACAGGGATAATTGGCTACACCTTC. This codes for CASSLRTGIIGYTF.

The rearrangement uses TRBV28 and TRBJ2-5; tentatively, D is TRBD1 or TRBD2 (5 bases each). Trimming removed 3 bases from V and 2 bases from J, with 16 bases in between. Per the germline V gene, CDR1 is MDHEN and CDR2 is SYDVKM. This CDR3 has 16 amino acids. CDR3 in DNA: TGTGCCAGCAGTTTCCCGATTCGGGACGTTCAAGAGACCCAGTACTTC. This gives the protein CASSFPIRDVQETQYF. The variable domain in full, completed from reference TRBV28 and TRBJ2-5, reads DVKVTQSSRYLVKRTGEKVFLECVQDMDHENMFWYRQDPGLGLRLIYFSYDVKMKEKGDIPEGYSVSREKKERFSLILESASTNQTSMYLCASSFPIRDVQETQYFGPGTRLLVL.

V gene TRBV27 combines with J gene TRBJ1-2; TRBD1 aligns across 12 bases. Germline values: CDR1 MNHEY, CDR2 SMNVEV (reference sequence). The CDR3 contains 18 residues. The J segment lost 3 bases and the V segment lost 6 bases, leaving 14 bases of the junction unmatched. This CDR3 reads CASRFLGTGGPSDYGYTF. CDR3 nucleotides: TGTGCCAGCAGGTTTTTGGGGACAGGGGGCCCCAGCGACTATGGCTACACCTTC.

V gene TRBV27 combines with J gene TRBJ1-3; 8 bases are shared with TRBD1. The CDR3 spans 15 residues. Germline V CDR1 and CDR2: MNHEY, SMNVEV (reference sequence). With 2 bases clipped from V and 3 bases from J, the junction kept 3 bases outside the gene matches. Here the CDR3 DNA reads TGTGCCAGCAGTTTAGGACAGGGACGTGGAAACACCATATATTTT. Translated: CASSLGQGRGNTIYF.

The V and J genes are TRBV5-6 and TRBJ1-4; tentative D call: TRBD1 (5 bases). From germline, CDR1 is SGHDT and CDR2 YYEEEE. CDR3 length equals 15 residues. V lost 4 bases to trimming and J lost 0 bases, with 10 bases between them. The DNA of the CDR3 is TGTGCCAGCAGCGAGGGACGTACAACTAATGAAAAACTGTTTTTT. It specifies CASSEGRTTNEKLFF. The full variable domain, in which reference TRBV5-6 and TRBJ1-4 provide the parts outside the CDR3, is DAGVTQSPTHLIKTRGQQVTLRCSPKSGHDTVSWYQQALGQGPQFIFQYYEEEERQRGNFPDRFSGHQFPNYSSELNVNALLLGDSALYLCASSEGRTTNEKLFFGSGTQLSVL.

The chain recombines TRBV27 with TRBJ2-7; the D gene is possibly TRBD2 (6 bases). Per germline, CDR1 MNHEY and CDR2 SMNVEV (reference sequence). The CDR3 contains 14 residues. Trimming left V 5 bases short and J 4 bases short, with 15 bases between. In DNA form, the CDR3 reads TGTGCCAGCAGTCCCGGGGGTTTGGGGTACGAGCAGTACTTC. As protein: CASSPGGLGYEQYF.

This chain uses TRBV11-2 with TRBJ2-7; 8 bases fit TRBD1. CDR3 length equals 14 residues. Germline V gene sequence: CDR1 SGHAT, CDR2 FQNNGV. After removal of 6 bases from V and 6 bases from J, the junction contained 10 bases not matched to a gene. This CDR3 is CASSRQGARSEQYF. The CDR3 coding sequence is TGTGCCAGCAGTCGTCAGGGGGCGCGTTCCGAGCAGTACTTC.

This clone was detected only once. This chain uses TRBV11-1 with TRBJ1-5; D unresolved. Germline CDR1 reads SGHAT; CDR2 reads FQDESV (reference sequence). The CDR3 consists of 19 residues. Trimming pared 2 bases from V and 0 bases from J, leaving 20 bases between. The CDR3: CASSLSKGRGEYSNQPQHF. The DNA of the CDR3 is TGTGCCAGCAGCTTATCAAAAGGGCGGGGAGAATATAGCAATCAGCCCCAGCATTTT.

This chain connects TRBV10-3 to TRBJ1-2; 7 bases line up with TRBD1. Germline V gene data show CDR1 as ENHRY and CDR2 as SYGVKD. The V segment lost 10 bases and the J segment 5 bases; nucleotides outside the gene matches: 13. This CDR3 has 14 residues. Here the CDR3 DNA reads TGTGCCACCCCCGGGGGGCAGGGGGTTTATGGCTACACCTTC. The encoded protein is CATPGGQGVYGYTF.

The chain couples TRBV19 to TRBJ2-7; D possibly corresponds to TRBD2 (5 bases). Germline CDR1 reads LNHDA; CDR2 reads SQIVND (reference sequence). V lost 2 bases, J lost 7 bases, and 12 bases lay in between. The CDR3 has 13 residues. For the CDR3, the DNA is TGTGCCAGTAGTATAAATCCAGGCGGGGAGCAGTACTTC. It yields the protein CASSINPGGEQYF.